This TCR beta chain was found in a study of blood T cell repertoires in COVID-19. CDR1 MNHEY and CDR2 SMNVEV come from the germline V gene (reference sequence). This CDR3 contains 13 residues. Trimming cost V 9 bases and J 4 bases, with 14 bases left between them. Only in-frame clones appear in the TCRdb table, and some are missing; sequencing was by immunoSEQ multiplex PCR. This sample carries around 43,000 clones, 80% to 90% of them seen once, and the ten largest clones take 9%. Sample: peripheral blood. The chain is built from TRBV27 and TRBJ2-3, with a possible D match to TRBD2 (5 bases). This sequence was found in a woman in her 70s with acute or convalescent COVID-19. For the CDR3, the DNA is TGTGCCAGTCGGATGGACTCCTCAGATACGCAGTATTTT. As protein: CASRMDSSDTQYF.